Listed below are T cell receptor beta chains from one sample, sequenced in a study of CD8 T cells in ankylosing spondylitis. TCRdb reprocessed the 5' RACE reads with MiXCR, giving one entry per CDR3 protein. This table holds about 400,000 distinct CDR3 sequences, about 20% found once. The sequenced sample consisted of blood, either unsorted or a sorted T cell fraction (not recorded which). These receptors were taken from a male donor with ankylosing spondylitis or in good health (not recorded which). Both conserved end residues are part of each CDR3. Each record gives: D gene, clone size, V gene, J gene, CDR3 DNA, CDR3 protein. D genes are given only for firm matches. A row's size may be missing; if present it is once, few, many or a size class.

>.|.|TRBV20-1|TRBJ2-5
TGCAGTGCTGCCGGGCTTTTCACCCAGGAGACCCAGTACTTC
CSAAGLFTQETQYF
>.|few|TRBV7-8|TRBJ2-1
TGTGCCAGCAGCTTACAAGTTTCCTCCTACAATGAGCAGTTCTTC
CASSLQVSSYNEQFF
>.|.|TRBV20-1|TRBJ2-2
TGCAGTGCTATGGGCGGGCTCACCGGGGAGCTGTTTTTT
CSAMGGLTGELFF
>.|.|TRBV12-3/TRBV12-4|TRBJ1-1
TGTGCCAGCACACACTTTGGGACTGAAGCTTTCTTT
CASTHFGTEAFF
>.|.|TRBV6-2/TRBV6-3|TRBJ2-7
TGTGCCAGCAGTTACTCGATTGGACAGATAAACTACGAGCAGTACTTC
CASSYSIGQINYEQYF
>TRBD2|many|TRBV7-9|TRBJ2-1
TGTGCCAGCAGCCTCCAGACTAGCGGGGGGTACAATGAGCAGTTCTTC
CASSLQTSGGYNEQFF
>.|.|TRBV20-1|TRBJ2-7
TGCAGTGCGCCCACAAGGTCTGATTCCTACGAGCAGTACTTC
CSAPTRSDSYEQYF
>.|few|TRBV7-7|TRBJ2-1
TGTGCCAGCAGCGCCGGGACTCCCCTCGCTAATGAGCAGTTCTTC
CASSAGTPLANEQFF
>.|.|TRBV30|TRBJ2-2
TGTGCCTGGAGTGAGGACGGGGAGCTGTTTTTT
CAWSEDGELFF
>.|few|TRBV9|TRBJ1-1
TGTGCCAGCGGGGGGGGGCAGACTGAAGCTTTCTTT
CASGGGQTEAFF
>TRBD2|few|TRBV12-3/TRBV12-4|TRBJ2-1
TGTGCCAGCATTCCAGGACTAGCGGGGTACAATGAGCAGTTCTTC
CASIPGLAGYNEQFF
>.|.|TRBV28|TRBJ2-7
TGTGCCAGCAGCGCCGGGAGCTACGAGCAGTACTTC
CASSAGSYEQYF
>.|.|TRBV6-1|TRBJ2-7
TGTGCCAGCAGGGAGGACAATTACGAGCAGTACTTC
CASREDNYEQYF
>.|.|TRBV3-1|TRBJ2-5
TGTGCCAGCAGCCCCGGGACACCTATCCAAGAGACCCAGTACTTC
CASSPGTPIQETQYF
>.|few|TRBV6-1|TRBJ1-2
TGTGCCAGCACTCCGGGCCGGGGCTACACCTTC
CASTPGRGYTF
>.|once|TRBV4-1|TRBJ1-2
TGCGCCAGCAGCCAAACCTCCGCGGGGAACTATGGCTACACCTTC
CASSQTSAGNYGYTF
>.|.|TRBV6-1|TRBJ1-2
TGTGCCAGCAGTCAAAACGCGGGGTTCGAAGGCTACACCTTC
CASSQNAGFEGYTF
>TRBD1|.|TRBV30|TRBJ2-7
TGTGCCTGGAGTGTGGGGACAGGATACGACGATGGGCAGTACTTC
CAWSVGTGYDDGQYF
>TRBD2|few|TRBV27|TRBJ2-7
TGTGCCAGCAGTTTCGGAGCGGGGCTATTCTCCGAGCAGTACTTC
CASSFGAGLFSEQYF
>TRBD2|.|TRBV4-1|TRBJ2-5
TGCGCCAGCAGCCAAGTTGATCCGCTGTTGCGGGGGGCCGTGACCCAGTACTTC
CASSQVDPLLRGAVTQYF
>.|.|TRBV7-9|TRBJ2-7
TGTGCCAGCAGCTTAGAAGGGGACGAGCAGTACTTC
CASSLEGDEQYF
>.|few|TRBV6-2/TRBV6-3|TRBJ2-7
TGTGCCAGCAGTTACGGGGACACGGGATCCTACGAGCAGTACTTC
CASSYGDTGSYEQYF
>.|few|TRBV4-1|TRBJ2-1
TGCGCCAGCAGCCGAGACAACGATGAGCAGTTCTTC
CASSRDNDEQFF
>TRBD1|many|TRBV12-3/TRBV12-4|TRBJ2-3
TGTGCCAGCAGGGCCAGACAGGGTCAATCCCCGGATACGCAGTATTTT
CASRARQGQSPDTQYF
>.|.|TRBV12-3/TRBV12-4|TRBJ2-7
TGTGCCAGCAGTTTAGCGTCCCGGGACTACGAGCAGTACTTC
CASSLASRDYEQYF
>TRBD1|few|TRBV28|TRBJ2-5
TGTGCCAGCAGTTCAAACAGGGGTCGCCAAGAGACCCAGTACTTC
CASSSNRGRQETQYF
>.|few|TRBV5-5|TRBJ2-7
TGTGCCAGCAGGGGAGTGTGGGGCTACGAGCAGTACTTC
CASRGVWGYEQYF
>TRBD1|.|TRBV30|TRBJ2-5
TGTGCCTGGAGTGGGGACAGGGGAGAGACCCAGTACTTC
CAWSGDRGETQYF
>.|.|TRBV4-1|TRBJ2-7
TGCGCCAGCAGCCAAGAACCTGGCAGGGGTAATCACGAGCAGTACTTC
CASSQEPGRGNHEQYF
>TRBD1|few|TRBV28|TRBJ2-7
TGTGCCAGCAGTTTTCCGGGACAGGGGCCCTACGAGCAGTACTTC
CASSFPGQGPYEQYF
>TRBD1|few|TRBV6-1|TRBJ2-7
TGTGCCAGCAGCCTGCTGACAGGGGAGGCGAACGAGCAGTACTTC
CASSLLTGEANEQYF
>TRBD2|.|TRBV7-9|TRBJ2-7
TGTGCCAGCAGCTCGCCTAGCGGGGGCACCTACGAGCAGTACTTC
CASSSPSGGTYEQYF
>TRBD1|many|TRBV15|TRBJ1-1
TGTGCCACCAGCAGAGGGGACAGGGGGCGGAAGGACACTGAAGCTTTCTTT
CATSRGDRGRKDTEAFF
>TRBD2|.|TRBV12-3/TRBV12-4|TRBJ2-3
TGTGCCAGCAGTTTAGCAGGGACTAGCGAAACAGATACGCAGTATTTT
CASSLAGTSETDTQYF
>.|.|TRBV29-1|TRBJ1-4
TGCAGCGTTGAAGGGGTAGGAACTAATGAAAAACTGTTTTTT
CSVEGVGTNEKLFF
>TRBD1|few|TRBV20-1|TRBJ2-7
TGCAGTGCTAGAGATAGAGACAGGGGCGCGGAGCAGTACTTC
CSARDRDRGAEQYF
>TRBD1|few|TRBV4-1|TRBJ2-1
TGCGCCAGCACCCAAGAGAACAGGGGTGATGAGCAGTTCTTC
CASTQENRGDEQFF
>TRBD1|.|TRBV12-3/TRBV12-4|TRBJ2-5
TGTGCCAGCAGGGAAGGACAGGCGTACCAAGAGACCCAGTACTTC
CASREGQAYQETQYF
>.|.|TRBV11-1|TRBJ1-2
TGTGCCAGCAGCTACAGGGAATGGGGCTATGGCTACACCTTC
CASSYREWGYGYTF
>TRBD2|.|TRBV14|TRBJ2-5
TGTGCCAGCAGCCAAACTAGCGGGGGGTTAGAGACCCAGTACTTC
CASSQTSGGLETQYF
>.|.|TRBV10-3|TRBJ2-6
TGTGCCATCCGCTTGACCGTCTCTGGGGCCAACGTCCTGACTTTC
CAIRLTVSGANVLTF
>.|.|TRBV4-1|TRBJ2-7
TGCGCCAGCAGCCAGCAGTCCTACTCCTACGAGCAGTACTTC
CASSQQSYSYEQYF
>.|few|TRBV29-1|TRBJ2-3
TGCAGCGTTGTATTGCCTGGACACAGCACAGATACGCAGTATTTT
CSVVLPGHSTDTQYF
>.|few|TRBV6-1|TRBJ2-3
TGTGCCAGCAGTGAAGTCAAGGGGGGGGATACGCAGTATTTT
CASSEVKGGDTQYF
>.|once|TRBV5-6|TRBJ2-7
TGTGCCAGCACCCTAGGGTTGGACGAGCAGTACTTC
CASTLGLDEQYF
>TRBD1|few|TRBV29-1|TRBJ2-7
TGCAGCGTTGAGGCAGGGGGCTCCTACGAGCAGTACTTC
CSVEAGGSYEQYF
>.|.|TRBV6-1|TRBJ2-3
TGTGCCAGCAGCCCCTACAGGGAACCGGTGCCAGATACGCAGTATTTT
CASSPYREPVPDTQYF
>.|.|TRBV7-2|TRBJ1-1
TGTGCCAGCAGCTTAGCTGTAACTACGGGGGCGTACACTGAAGCTTTCTTT
CASSLAVTTGAYTEAFF
>.|.|TRBV20-1|TRBJ2-7
TGCAGTGCCCGTTCCTACGAGCAGTACTTC
CSARSYEQYF